The present entry profiles one TCR beta chain with its context. Its binding antigen is unknown. Nothing much larger sits one base from this clone, and base qualities are not available. This specimen comes from a study of cytomegalovirus exposure and HLA in healthy donors (dated by TCRdb to the late 2010s). A note on the overall study: In an earlier analysis of 550 to 750 of the donors, 276 Gb of sequence data and 95 million to 130 million unique TCR beta sequences from 150 million to 200 million T cells were reported. Every discovery cohort repertoire had been produced on one sequencing platform. The aim of the study was to test whether cataloging public T cell receptors could identify signatures of past pathogen exposure. Class I and class II HLA loci were covered by the typing at four-digit resolution. Genome-wide SNP genotypes for about 65% of the 666 donors were used in a later genetic analysis, which treated that subset as a discovery cohort. Because of strong linkage in the cohort, roughly five DR-DQ haplotypes were treated as single units for association and clustering. To study patterns of TCR occurrence, a later analysis re-analyzed previously published TCR beta repertoires from around 660 donors and added high-resolution HLA genotyping. Of the roughly 400 genotyped donors, about 80% fell in the genetic ancestry cluster associated with self-reported Caucasian donors. To decide whether each TCR beta V gene segment behaved as functional or pseudogenic, an earlier analysis of several hundred of the donors relied on high-throughput TCR beta sequencing. Among 350 to 400 genotyped donors of the cohort, an average of roughly 240,000 unique TCR beta nucleotide sequences were sequenced per donor, around a sixth of them non-productive. The number of donors typed differed by locus, with 629-630 for A, B, C, DRB1 and DQB1, roughly 520 for DQA1, nearly 610 for DPA1, and 400 to 490 for DPB1. An early release covering roughly 640 HLA-typed donors comprised about 300 gigabases of sequencing data and 85 million to 100 million unique TCR sequences. In addition to the first cohort of approximately 670 subjects, a separate validation cohort of 120 different subjects was used. The study combined high-throughput TCR immunosequencing, statistical association of individual TCRs with disease status, and machine learning to predict cytomegalovirus infection status. Donor age, sex, ethnicity and CMV serostatus were compiled alongside the repertoire data. The T cell repertoires of 666 subjects were profiled by immunosequencing and related to cytomegalovirus serostatus. The later analysis used no new phenotypic data to find candidate immune exposures, relying instead on TCR beta sequences and their occurrence across donors.

General conclusions and limits of the study: A further reported finding was that TCR beta sequences accurately predicted the HLA-A and HLA-B alleles for most subjects in the first cohort. A later genetic analysis associated a missense DCLRE1C variant with V-gene and J-gene trimming of TCR beta chains, and an independent cohort replicated the association. A group of highly shared sequence variants was considered likely to be a technical artifact of the sequencing pipeline. According to a later analysis, parvovirus B19, influenza, CMV and Epstein-Barr virus appeared linked to several top co-occurrence clusters. In a later analysis, TCR association rates were found to vary across HLA loci, with the most associated TCRs seen for DRB1 alleles and the fewest for HLA-C alleles. In an earlier analysis of 500 to 650 of the donors, most TCR beta V segments appeared in productive rearrangements about 90% or about 30% of the time, broadly matching IMGT annotations. Sequencing depth was assumed to be roughly uniform across donors in the presence/absence analyses, though that assumption may not hold. Most CMV-associated TCR beta chains appeared to be HLA-restricted in a later analysis, and the HLA associations seemed to be driven largely by CMV exposure. Most TCR sequences were observed very rarely across donors, whereas some public TCRs were present in many individuals. A total of fewer than 200 TCR beta chains were listed by the study as associated with cytomegalovirus. It was suggested by the authors that the approach could potentially be generalized to other disease states and immunological phenotypes. HLA typing was unavailable for some donors at each locus, so association tests used only the typed subset. Correlated functional status among segregating V segments might be attributable to linkage disequilibrium, but an unknown experimental factor could not be ruled out. In a later analysis, HLA-associated TCR beta chains were found to be more clonally expanded and to have lower generation probabilities than equally common non-associated chains. In vitro tests confirmed that a few of the cytomegalovirus-associated TCR beta chains recognize cytomegalovirus antigens. A later analysis associated 16,951 TCR beta sequences with specific HLA alleles at a false discovery rate of 0.05. The earlier analysis of 450 to 700 of the donors excluded over 15 rarely observed V segments, including chromosome 9 orphons, because counts were too low. The classifier was reported to diagnose cytomegalovirus status with high specificity and sensitivity in both the original cohort and the validation cohort. Only TCR beta chains were sequenced in this cohort, and the absence of alpha or paired-chain data limited detectable features. When HLA alleles, especially DR and DQ, strongly co-occurred, TCR associations were difficult to assign to individual alleles. A later genetic analysis reported fewer N-insertions in productive TCRs among donors in an Asian-associated ancestry cluster than the approximately 670-donor mean. CMV serostatus was the only immune exposure information available for the cohort.

In total, roughly 670 healthy bone marrow donors made up the cohort. At the time of sampling, every cohort member was nominally healthy, though immune exposures that went unrecorded were likely present. The donor was CMV seropositive and was included in the group of 250 to 350 seropositive cohort members. Every donor gave a peripheral blood sample, and the peripheral blood mononuclear cells from that sample were used for TCR beta sequencing. Genomic DNA was extracted from the blood cell samples with the Qiagen DNeasy Blood Extraction Kit. The library was obtained by the immunoSEQ multiplex PCR assay. The multiplex PCR relied on a mix of 60 forward primers for TCR Vbeta segments and 13 reverse primers for TCR Jbeta segments. Amplification of the CDR3 region of rearranged TCR beta genes was performed with a multiplex PCR assay on genomic DNA. The amplified TCR beta libraries were sequenced on the Illumina HiSeq System as 87-base-pair reads. For the original study's pipeline: Across the 670 or so repertoires, a later analysis counted tens of millions of unique TCR beta chains, 8.5 million to 12 million of which were shared by at least two donors. A nearest-neighbor algorithm error-corrected the raw reads and collapsed the reads into unique sequences, merging closely related sequences to remove PCR and sequencing errors. V, D and J gene segments were assigned by aligning CDR3 sequences to IMGT reference sequences. For a sequence to be retained, a match of at least six nucleotides was required to both a V gene segment and a J gene segment. Rearrangements were called productive when the CDR3 lacked stop codons and stayed in frame with V and J; all others were non-productive. Following IMGT convention, CDR3 was defined as the stretch from the second conserved V-encoded cysteine to the conserved J-encoded phenylalanine. The earlier analysis of a few hundred of the donors excluded any sequence lacking an unambiguous match to a single V gene segment. An earlier analysis of 587 of the donors classified V segments as functional when productive rearrangements were above 56.7% and as segregating when the standard deviation between donors was above 5%. A statistical classification framework was developed to diagnose cytomegalovirus status using the catalog of TCR beta chain sequences. A later analysis assigned V and J genes by comparing TCR nucleotide sequences with IMGT/GENE-DB human TR gene sequences. A later analysis assigned CDR3 sequences and most-parsimonious VDJ recombination scenarios with the TCRdist pipeline. A later analysis defined each TCR beta chain by its CDR3 amino acid sequence plus V-gene family, and excluded reads lacking a unique V-gene family. A later analysis removed roughly 590 highly shared, low-generation-probability nucleotide sequences to deal with suspected cross-contamination and a sequencing artifact. In a later analysis, a clonal expansion index for each public chain was calculated from normalized within-repertoire ranks of inferred template counts. In a later analysis, generation probabilities were computed with a VDJ recombination model fitted to out-of-frame rearrangements, and the resulting probabilities were checked against IGoR. In a later analysis, TCR-TCR, TCR-HLA and TCR-CMV co-occurrence was scored with hypergeometric tests, and a repertoire-size bias correction was applied to TCR pairs. To estimate false discovery rates, a later analysis permuted the HLA or CMV assignments 20 times. In a later analysis, co-occurring TCRs were grouped using DBSCAN, with TCRdist sequence similarity added in when clustering inside HLA-allele-positive subsets. Co-occurrence clustering excluded repertoires with fewer than 30,000 or more than 120,000 public chains, plus five with anomalous nucleotide sharing. This is the immuneACCESS table as TCRdb keeps it, with only in-frame sequences that have V and J called. A part of the clones is gone; compared with another copy, unresolved V genes explain less than half, and the rest is unexplained. That table is the source of V, J and clone size, and D and trimming were worked out from the DNA. For this sample there are 100,000 to 150,000 clones; roughly 82% appear just once. The ten most abundant clones make up 3.5% to 5% of the sample.

The sequenced sample was PBMCs. This clonotype was sampled from a male donor in good health and CMV-seropositive.

The nucleotide sequence reads as follows: TGTGCCAGCAGCTTAGGGGTTAGCGGCAGCAATGAGCAGTTCTTC. The resulting protein is CASSLGVSGSNEQFF. The V and J genes are TRBV7-7 and TRBJ2-1; tentative D gene TRBD2, with 6 bases matching. CDR1 and CDR2 (SSHAT, FNYEAQ) derive from the germline V gene (reference sequence). V drops 1 base and J drops 6 bases, leaving 13 bases in between. The CDR3, from cysteine to phenylalanine, totals 15 residues. This entry keeps only the CDR3 DNA: 45 bases, framed from base 1.